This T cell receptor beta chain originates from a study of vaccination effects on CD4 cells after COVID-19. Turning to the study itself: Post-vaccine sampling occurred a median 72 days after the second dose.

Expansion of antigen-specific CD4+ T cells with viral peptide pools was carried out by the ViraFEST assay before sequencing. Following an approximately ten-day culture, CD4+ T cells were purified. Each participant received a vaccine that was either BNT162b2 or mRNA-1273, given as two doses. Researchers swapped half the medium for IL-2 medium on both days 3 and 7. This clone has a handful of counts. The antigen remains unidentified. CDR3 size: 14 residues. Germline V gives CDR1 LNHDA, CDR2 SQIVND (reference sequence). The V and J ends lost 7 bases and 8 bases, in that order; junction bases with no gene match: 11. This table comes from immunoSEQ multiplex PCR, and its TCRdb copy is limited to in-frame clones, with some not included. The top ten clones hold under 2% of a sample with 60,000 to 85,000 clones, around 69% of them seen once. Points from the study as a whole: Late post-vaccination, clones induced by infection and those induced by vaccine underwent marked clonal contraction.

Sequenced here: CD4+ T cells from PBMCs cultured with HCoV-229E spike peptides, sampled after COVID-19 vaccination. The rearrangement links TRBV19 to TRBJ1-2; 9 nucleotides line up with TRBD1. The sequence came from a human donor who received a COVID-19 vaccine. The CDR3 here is CASKGGDRAAGYTF. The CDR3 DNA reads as TGTGCCAGTAAGGGGGGGGACAGGGCCGCAGGCTACACCTTC.